This paragraph covers one T cell receptor beta chain sequence. These data originate in a study of blood T cell repertoires in COVID-19. Study overall: Samples representing acute and convalescent COVID-19 were sourced from the United States, Italy and Spain. Sources were T cells, B-cell-depleted T cells, or PBMCs; the material itself was cDNA or gDNA.

Original processing methods: The assay estimated nucleated cells by amplifying reference gene primers. Profiling relied on immunoSEQ multiplex PCR, and the TCRdb table lists in-frame clones only, not all of them. The V and J calls and clone size come from that table; D and trimming were worked out from the DNA. The sample has approximately 83,000 clones, about 75% seen once. CDR3 length: 17 amino acids. J gave up 0 bases and V 8 bases, and 14 bases lay outside the gene matches. From germline, CDR1 is SGHAT and CDR2 FQNNGV. The clonotype originates from a woman older than 75 with acute or convalescent COVID-19. This chain joins TRBV11-2 and TRBJ2-3, with TRBD2 matching 7 bases. The sample comprised peripheral blood. As DNA, the CDR3 is TGTGCCAGCGCCGTGATGGGGGGGTTCACTAGCACAGATACGCAGTATTTT. Translation: CASAVMGGFTSTDTQYF.